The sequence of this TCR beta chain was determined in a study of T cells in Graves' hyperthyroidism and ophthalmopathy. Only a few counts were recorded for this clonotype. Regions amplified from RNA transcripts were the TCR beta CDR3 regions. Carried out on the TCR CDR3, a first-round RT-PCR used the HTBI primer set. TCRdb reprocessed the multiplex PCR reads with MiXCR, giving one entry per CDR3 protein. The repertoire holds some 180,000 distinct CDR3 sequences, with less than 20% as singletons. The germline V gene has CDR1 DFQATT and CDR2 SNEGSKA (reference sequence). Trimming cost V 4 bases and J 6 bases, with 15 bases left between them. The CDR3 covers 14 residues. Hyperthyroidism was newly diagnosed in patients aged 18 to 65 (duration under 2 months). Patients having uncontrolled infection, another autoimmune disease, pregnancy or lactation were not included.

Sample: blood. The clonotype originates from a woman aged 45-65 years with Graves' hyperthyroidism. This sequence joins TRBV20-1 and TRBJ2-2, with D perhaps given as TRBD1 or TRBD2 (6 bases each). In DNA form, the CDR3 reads TGCAGTGCTACCGACATGGGGGGCTCCGGGGAGCTGTTTTTT. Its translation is CSATDMGGSGELFF.